The rows below give T cell receptor beta chains drawn from one sample of a study of CD8 T cells in ankylosing spondylitis. One entry per CDR3 protein, called by TCRdb with MiXCR from the 5' RACE reads. This table holds fewer than 250,000 distinct CDR3 sequences, approximately 10% found once. The sequenced sample was blood, either unsorted or a sorted T cell fraction (not recorded which). The receptors derive from a male donor with ankylosing spondylitis or in good health (not recorded which). Both conserved end residues are part of each CDR3. Clone size is stated in some rows and not others, as once, few, many or a class when expanded.

>many|TRBJ2-3|TRBV20-1
CSASLREGFTDTQYF
>few|TRBJ2-7|TRBV7-2
CASSFVGNSYEQYF
>few|TRBJ2-7|TRBV28
CASSFWHRGSHEQYF
>many|TRBJ2-1|TRBV15
CATSSGPSRENEQFF
>many|TRBJ2-3|TRBV6-1
CASSPRGGISTDTQYF
>.|TRBJ2-7|TRBV7-9
CASSETSGPYEQYF
>.|TRBJ2-1|TRBV3-1
CASSQDRFERGAYNEQFF
>.|TRBJ2-3|TRBV27
CASSSPGTSVTDTQYF
>.|TRBJ2-7|TRBV7-8
CASTVTGERGEQYF
>many|TRBJ1-2|TRBV12-3/TRBV12-4
CASSLSGQGTFGYTF
>many|TRBJ2-1|TRBV12-3/TRBV12-4
CASRLAGVNEQFF
>.|TRBJ1-2|TRBV6-5
CASSYSIEGNYGYTF
>many|TRBJ2-3|TRBV5-8
CASSLQSSDTQYF
>.|TRBJ1-2|TRBV10-3
CAIRDSPNYGYTF
>.|TRBJ2-1|TRBV20-1
CSAPNRGLLGDEQFF
>many|TRBJ2-2|TRBV5-1
CASSLSEGGTGELFF
>many|TRBJ2-7|TRBV7-6
CASSPRQTYEQYF
>many|TRBJ1-5|TRBV6-1
CASKTGGGNQPQHF
>few|TRBJ1-6|TRBV20-1
CSARSTSSPLHF
>few|TRBJ1-1|TRBV3-1
CASSQISTEAFF
>many|TRBJ2-1|TRBV29-1
CSVKIIDEQFF
>many|TRBJ2-1|TRBV6-1
CASNRLAGGAFNEQFF
>many|TRBJ1-2|TRBV5-1
CASSLEPLYGYTF
>.|TRBJ1-5|TRBV2
CASRRDGRQNQPQHF
>few|TRBJ1-1|TRBV7-6
CASSRQGGRDTNTEAFF
>few|TRBJ1-4|TRBV5-1
CASSEGRTPPTNEKLFF
>many|TRBJ1-4|TRBV7-9
CASSFESEKLFF
>.|TRBJ2-7|TRBV6-1
CASSEDQSTYYEQYF
>many|TRBJ2-3|TRBV6-2/TRBV6-3
CASSRTAGTDTQYF
>many|TRBJ1-1|TRBV5-1
CASIAGTLAFF
>many|TRBJ2-1|TRBV10-3
CAISEVNGPPSYNEQFF
>few|TRBJ2-7|TRBV9
CASSVDRGGTYEQYF
>many|TRBJ1-1|TRBV7-9
CASSLVNTEAFF
>many|TRBJ2-7|TRBV9
CASSVEKGARCKYEQYF
>.|TRBJ2-2|TRBV24-1
CATSDLQALAPGELFF
>many|TRBJ2-2|TRBV9
CASSVAGHTGELFF
>many|TRBJ2-2|TRBV12-3/TRBV12-4
CASSLAAGELFF
>many|TRBJ1-2|TRBV12-3/TRBV12-4
CASSPFEDVGYGYTF
>many|TRBJ1-4|TRBV27
CASRIWDSGNEKLFF
>many|TRBJ1-2|TRBV5-1
CASSLAGVNQYYGYTF
>.|TRBJ2-7|TRBV14
CASSHLWGQGVFDEQYF
>many|TRBJ1-3|TRBV11-1
CASSPRGGQSLSGNTIYF